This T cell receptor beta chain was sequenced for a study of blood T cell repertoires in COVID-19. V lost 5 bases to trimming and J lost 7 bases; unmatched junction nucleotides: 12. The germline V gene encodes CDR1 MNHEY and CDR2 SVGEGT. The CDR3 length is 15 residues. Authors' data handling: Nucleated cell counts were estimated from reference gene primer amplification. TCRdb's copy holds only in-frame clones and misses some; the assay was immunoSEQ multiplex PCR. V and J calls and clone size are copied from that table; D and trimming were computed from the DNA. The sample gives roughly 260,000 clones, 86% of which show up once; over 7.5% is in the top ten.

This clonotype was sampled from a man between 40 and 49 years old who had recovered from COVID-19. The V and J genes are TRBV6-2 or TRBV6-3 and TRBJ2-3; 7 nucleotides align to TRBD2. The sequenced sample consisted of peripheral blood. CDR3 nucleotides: TGTGCCAGCAGTCCGCGGGGGAGTTTGTCGAATACGCAGTATTTT. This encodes CASSPRGSLSNTQYF.